Listed below are T cell receptor beta chains from one sample, sequenced in a study of T and B cells in COVID-19 patients. MiXCR, run by TCRdb on the multiplex PCR reads, gives a single entry per CDR3 protein. The sample yields 13,000 to 15,000 distinct CDR3 sequences, 28% seen once. Sequencing input: blood. These receptors came from a human donor who had recovered from COVID-19. The CDR3 runs from the conserved cysteine through the conserved F or W. The order of the fields is CDR3 length, J gene, V gene, CDR3 protein.

>16|TRBJ1-5|TRBV28
CASSFLGTEGVQPQHF
>18|TRBJ2-3|TRBV27
CASSLSPSALSGGDTQYF
>12|TRBJ2-5|TRBV27
CASGLLQETQYF
>13|TRBJ2-7|TRBV29-1
CSAWTGGEYEQYF
>14|TRBJ2-1|TRBV20-1
CSAILAGSYNEQFF
>15|TRBJ2-1|TRBV12-3/TRBV12-4
CASSLEPSPFNEQFF
>13|TRBJ2-7|TRBV5-1
CASSLKQGREQYF
>18|TRBJ2-7|TRBV12-3/TRBV12-4
CASSRDSNTGTGSYEQYF
>16|TRBJ2-7|TRBV11-1
CASSFLNIRGTYEQYF
>14|TRBJ2-7|TRBV7-9
CASSLSRGGYEQYF
>12|TRBJ1-1|TRBV18
CASSPELRSAFF
>12|TRBJ2-7|TRBV11-2
CASSLNGVEQYF